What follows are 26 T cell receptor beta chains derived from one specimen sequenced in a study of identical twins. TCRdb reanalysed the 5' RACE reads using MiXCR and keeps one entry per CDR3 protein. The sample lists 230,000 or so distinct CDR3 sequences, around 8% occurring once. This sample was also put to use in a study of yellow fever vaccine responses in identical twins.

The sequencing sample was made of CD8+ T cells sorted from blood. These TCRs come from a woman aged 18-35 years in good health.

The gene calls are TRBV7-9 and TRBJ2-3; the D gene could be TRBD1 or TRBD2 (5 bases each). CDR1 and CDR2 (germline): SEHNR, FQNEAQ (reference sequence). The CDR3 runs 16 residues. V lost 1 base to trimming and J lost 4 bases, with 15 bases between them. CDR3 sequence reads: CASSLGDEGPADTQYF. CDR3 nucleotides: TGTGCCAGCAGCTTAGGGGACGAGGGCCCCGCAGATACGCAGTATTTT. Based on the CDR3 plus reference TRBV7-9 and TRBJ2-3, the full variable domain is DTGVSQNPRHKITKRGQNVTFRCDPISEHNRLYWYRQTLGQGPEFLTYFQNEAQLEKSRLLSDRFSAERPKGSFSTLEIQRTEQGDSAMYLCASSLGDEGPADTQYFGPGTRLTVL.

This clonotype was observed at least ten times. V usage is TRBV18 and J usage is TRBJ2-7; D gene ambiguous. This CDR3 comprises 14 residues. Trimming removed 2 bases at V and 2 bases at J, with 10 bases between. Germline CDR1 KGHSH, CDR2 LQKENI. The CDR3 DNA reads TGTGCCAGCTCACCAGGGATGGAGACCTACGAGCAGTACTTC. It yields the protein CASSPGMETYEQYF.

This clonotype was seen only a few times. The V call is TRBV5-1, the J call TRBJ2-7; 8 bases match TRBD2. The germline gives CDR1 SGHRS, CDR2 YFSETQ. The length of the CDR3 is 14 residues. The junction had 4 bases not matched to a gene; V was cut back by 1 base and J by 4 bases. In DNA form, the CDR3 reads TGCGCCAGCAGCTTGCGGGGGGGAGGATACGAGCAGTACTTC. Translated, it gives CASSLRGGGYEQYF. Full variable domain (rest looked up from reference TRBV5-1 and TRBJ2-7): KAGVTQTPRYLIKTRGQQVTLSCSPISGHRSVSWYQQTPGQGLQFLFEYFSETQRNKGNFPGRFSGRQFSNSRSEMNVSTLELGDSALYLCASSLRGGGYEQYFGPGTRLTVT.

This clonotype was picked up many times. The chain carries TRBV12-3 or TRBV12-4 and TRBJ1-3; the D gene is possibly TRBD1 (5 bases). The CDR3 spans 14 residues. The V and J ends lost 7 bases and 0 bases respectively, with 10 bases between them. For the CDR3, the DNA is TGTGCCAGCAAAGAGGGACCCTCTGGAAACACCATATATTTT. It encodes CASKEGPSGNTIYF.

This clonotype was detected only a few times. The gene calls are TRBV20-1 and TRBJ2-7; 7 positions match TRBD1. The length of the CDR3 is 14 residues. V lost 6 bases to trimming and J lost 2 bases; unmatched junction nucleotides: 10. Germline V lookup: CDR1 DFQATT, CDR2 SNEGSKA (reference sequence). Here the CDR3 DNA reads TGCAGTGCACCACTGTGGGACAGTCCCTACGAGCAGTACTTC. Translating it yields CSAPLWDSPYEQYF.

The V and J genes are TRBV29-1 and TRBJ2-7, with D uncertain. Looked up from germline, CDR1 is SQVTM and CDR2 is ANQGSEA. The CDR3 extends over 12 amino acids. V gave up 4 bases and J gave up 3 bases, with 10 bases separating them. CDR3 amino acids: CSVGQSVYEQYF. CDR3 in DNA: TGCAGCGTTGGTCAGAGTGTCTACGAGCAGTACTTC.

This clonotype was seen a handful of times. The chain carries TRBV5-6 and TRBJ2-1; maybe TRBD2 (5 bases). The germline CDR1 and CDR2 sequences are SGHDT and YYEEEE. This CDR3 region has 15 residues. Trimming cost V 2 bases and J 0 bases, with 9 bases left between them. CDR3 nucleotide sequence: TGTGCCAGCAGCTTCGGACTGAGCTCCTACAATGAGCAGTTCTTC. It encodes CASSFGLSSYNEQFF.

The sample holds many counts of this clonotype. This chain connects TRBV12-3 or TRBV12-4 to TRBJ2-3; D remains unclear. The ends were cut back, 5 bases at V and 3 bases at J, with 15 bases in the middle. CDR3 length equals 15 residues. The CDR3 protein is CASSVTLADTDTQYF. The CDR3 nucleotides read TGTGCCAGCAGTGTGACGCTGGCCGATACAGATACGCAGTATTTT.

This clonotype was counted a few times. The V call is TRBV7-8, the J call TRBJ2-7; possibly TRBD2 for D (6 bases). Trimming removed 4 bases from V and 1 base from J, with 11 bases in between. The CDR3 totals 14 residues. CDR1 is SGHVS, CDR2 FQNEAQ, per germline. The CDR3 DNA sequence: TGTGCCAGCAGCTCCGAGGGGACTTCCTACGAGCAGTACTTC. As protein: CASSSEGTSYEQYF.

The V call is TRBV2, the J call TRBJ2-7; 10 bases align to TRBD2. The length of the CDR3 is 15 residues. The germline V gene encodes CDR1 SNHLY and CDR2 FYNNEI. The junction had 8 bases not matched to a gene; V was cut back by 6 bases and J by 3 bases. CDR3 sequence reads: CASRESSGGYYEQYF. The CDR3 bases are TGTGCCAGCAGGGAATCTAGCGGGGGCTACTACGAGCAGTACTTC.

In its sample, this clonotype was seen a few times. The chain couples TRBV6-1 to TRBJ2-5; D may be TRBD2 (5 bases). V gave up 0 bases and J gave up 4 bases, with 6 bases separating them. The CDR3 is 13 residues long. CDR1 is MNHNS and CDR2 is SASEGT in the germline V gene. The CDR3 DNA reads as TGTGCCAGCAGTGAAGCCGAGGGAGAGACCCAGTACTTC. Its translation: CASSEAEGETQYF.

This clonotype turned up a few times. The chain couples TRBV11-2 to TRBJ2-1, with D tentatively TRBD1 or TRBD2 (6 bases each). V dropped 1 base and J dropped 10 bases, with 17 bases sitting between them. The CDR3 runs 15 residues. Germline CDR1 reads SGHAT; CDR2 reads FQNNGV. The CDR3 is CASSLVGLGGLEQFF. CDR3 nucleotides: TGTGCCAGCAGCTTAGTGGGACTGGGGGGCCTAGAGCAGTTCTTC.

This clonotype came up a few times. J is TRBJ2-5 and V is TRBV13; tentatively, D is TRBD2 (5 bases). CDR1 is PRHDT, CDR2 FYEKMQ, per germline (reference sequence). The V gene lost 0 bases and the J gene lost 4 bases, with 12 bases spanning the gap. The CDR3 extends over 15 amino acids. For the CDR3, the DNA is TGTGCCAGCAGCTTAGGCCAGACTAAGAGAGAGACCCAGTACTTC. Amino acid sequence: CASSLGQTKRETQYF.

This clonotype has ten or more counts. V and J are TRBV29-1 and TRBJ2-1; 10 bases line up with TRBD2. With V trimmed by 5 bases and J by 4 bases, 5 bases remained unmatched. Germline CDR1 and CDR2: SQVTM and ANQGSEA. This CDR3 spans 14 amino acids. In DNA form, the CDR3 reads TGCAGCGTTTTAAGCGGGGGGGAATACAATGAGCAGTTCTTC. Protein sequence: CSVLSGGEYNEQFF.

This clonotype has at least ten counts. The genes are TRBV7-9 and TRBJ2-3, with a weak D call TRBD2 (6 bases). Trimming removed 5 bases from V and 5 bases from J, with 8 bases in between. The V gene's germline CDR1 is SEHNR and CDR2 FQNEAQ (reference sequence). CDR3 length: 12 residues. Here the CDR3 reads CASSGDLDTQYF. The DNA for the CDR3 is TGTGCCAGCAGCGGGGACTTAGATACGCAGTATTTT.

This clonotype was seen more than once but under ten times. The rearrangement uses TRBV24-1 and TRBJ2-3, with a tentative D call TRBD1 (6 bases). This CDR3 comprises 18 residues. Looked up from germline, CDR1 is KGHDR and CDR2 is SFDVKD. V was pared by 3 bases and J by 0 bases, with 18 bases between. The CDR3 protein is CATSDLRTETASTDTQYF. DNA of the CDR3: TGTGCCACCAGTGATCTGAGGACAGAGACAGCTAGCACAGATACGCAGTATTTT.

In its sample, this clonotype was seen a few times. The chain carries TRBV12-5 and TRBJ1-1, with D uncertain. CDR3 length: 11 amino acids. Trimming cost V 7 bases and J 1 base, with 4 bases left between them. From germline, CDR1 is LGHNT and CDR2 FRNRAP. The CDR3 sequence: CASESNTEAFF. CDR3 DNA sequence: TGTGCTAGTGAATCGAACACTGAAGCTTTCTTT.

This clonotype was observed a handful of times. The CDR3 DNA follows: TGTGCCAGCAGTTTGGCGGGCGGGACAAATAACAATGAGCAGTTCTTC. This translates into CASSLAGGTNNNEQFF. This chain links TRBV12-3 or TRBV12-4 with TRBJ2-1; the D gene could be TRBD1 or TRBD2 (6 bases each). V was pared by 3 bases and J by 5 bases, with 17 bases between. The CDR3 runs to 16 residues.

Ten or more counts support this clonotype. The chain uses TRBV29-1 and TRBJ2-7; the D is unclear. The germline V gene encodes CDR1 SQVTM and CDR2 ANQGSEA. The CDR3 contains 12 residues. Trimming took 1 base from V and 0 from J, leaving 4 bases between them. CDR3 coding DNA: TGCAGCGTTGAAGCCCCCTCCTACGAGCAGTACTTC. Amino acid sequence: CSVEAPSYEQYF.

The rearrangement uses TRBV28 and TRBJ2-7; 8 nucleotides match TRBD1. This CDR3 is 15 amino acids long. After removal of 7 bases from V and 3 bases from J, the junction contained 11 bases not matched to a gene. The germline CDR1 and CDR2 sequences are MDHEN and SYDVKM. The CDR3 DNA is TGTGCCAGCACCCTAGCAGGGGGCTTCGGCTACGAGCAGTACTTC. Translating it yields CASTLAGGFGYEQYF.

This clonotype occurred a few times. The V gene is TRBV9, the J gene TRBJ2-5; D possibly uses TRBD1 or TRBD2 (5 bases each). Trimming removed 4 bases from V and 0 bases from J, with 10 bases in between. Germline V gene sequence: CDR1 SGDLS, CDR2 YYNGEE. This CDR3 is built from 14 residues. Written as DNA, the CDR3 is TGTGCCAGCAGCTTACGGGACGACCAAGAGACCCAGTACTTC. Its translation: CASSLRDDQETQYF. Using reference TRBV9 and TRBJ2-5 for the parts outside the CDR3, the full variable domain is DSGVTQTPKHLITATGQRVTLRCSPRSGDLSVYWYQQSLDQGLQFLIQYYNGEERAKGNILERFSAQQFPDLHSELNLSSLELGDSALYFCASSLRDDQETQYFGPGTRLLVL.

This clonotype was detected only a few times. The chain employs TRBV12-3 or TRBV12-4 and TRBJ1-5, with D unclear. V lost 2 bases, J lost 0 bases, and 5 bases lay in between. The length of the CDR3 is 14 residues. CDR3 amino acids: CASSLQDSNQPQHF. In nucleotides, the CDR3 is TGTGCCAGCAGTTTACAAGATAGCAATCAGCCCCAGCATTTT.

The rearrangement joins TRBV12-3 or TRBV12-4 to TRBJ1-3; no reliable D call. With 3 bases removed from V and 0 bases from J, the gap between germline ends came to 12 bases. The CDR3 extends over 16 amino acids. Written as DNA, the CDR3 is TGTGCCAGCAGTTTTCGGCGTCAGGCCTCTGGAAACACCATATATTTT. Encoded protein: CASSFRRQASGNTIYF.

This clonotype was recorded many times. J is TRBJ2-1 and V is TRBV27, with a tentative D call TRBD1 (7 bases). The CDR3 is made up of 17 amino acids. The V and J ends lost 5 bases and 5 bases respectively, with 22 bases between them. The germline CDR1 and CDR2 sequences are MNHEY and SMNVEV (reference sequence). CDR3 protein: CASSPFWGDSHNNEQFF. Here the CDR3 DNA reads TGTGCCAGCAGTCCATTTTGGGGGGACAGCCATAACAATGAGCAGTTCTTC.

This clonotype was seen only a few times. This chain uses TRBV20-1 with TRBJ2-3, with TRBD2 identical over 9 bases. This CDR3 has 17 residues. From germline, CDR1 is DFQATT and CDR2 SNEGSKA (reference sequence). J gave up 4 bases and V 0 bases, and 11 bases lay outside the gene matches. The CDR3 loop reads CSARDLAGVNGPDTQYF. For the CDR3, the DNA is TGCAGTGCTAGAGATTTAGCGGGAGTGAATGGTCCAGATACGCAGTATTTT.

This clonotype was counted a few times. The CDR3 DNA sequence: TGTGCCATCAGTGAAAGTCAGCTCAATCAGCCCCAGCATTTT. Translation: CAISESQLNQPQHF. This chain uses TRBV10-3 with TRBJ1-5; D uncertain. The V gene lost 3 bases and the J gene lost 3 bases, with 9 bases spanning the gap. The CDR3 has 14 amino acids. Germline CDR1 reads ENHRY; CDR2 reads SYGVKD.